Listed below are T cell receptor beta chains from one sample, sequenced in a study of PD-1 blockade in classical Hodgkin lymphoma. Method: immunoSEQ multiplex PCR; TCRdb's copy keeps in-frame clones and lacks some. The table includes around 36,000 clones, over 70% detected once. The starting material was peripheral blood mononuclear cells (PBMCs), obtained at baseline. Every receptor here comes from a human donor with classical Hodgkin lymphoma. CDR3s include the opening cysteine and the closing phenylalanine or tryptophan. A D gene is named only where the DNA matches it firmly. Rows may omit the clone size; those that give it use once, few, many or a size class.

clone size: -; J gene: TRBJ1-5; V gene: TRBV19; D gene: -; CDR3 protein: CASSIVAGADQPQHF; CDR3 DNA: TGTGCCAGTAGTATAGTAGCAGGGGCTGATCAGCCCCAGCATTTT
clone size: -; J gene: TRBJ2-2; V gene: TRBV18; D gene: TRBD1; CDR3 protein: CASSPPGTGSGELFF; CDR3 DNA: TGTGCCAGCTCACCACCGGGGACAGGCTCCGGGGAGCTGTTTTTT
clone size: -; J gene: TRBJ1-1; V gene: TRBV11-3; D gene: TRBD1; CDR3 protein: CASSPRGAESEAFF; CDR3 DNA: TGTGCCAGCAGCCCCAGGGGGGCGGAATCTGAAGCTTTCTTT
clone size: -; J gene: TRBJ1-5; V gene: TRBV4-1; D gene: -; CDR3 protein: CASSQDRQVRDQPQHF; CDR3 DNA: TGCGCCAGCAGCCAAGATAGACAGGTCAGGGATCAGCCCCAGCATTTT
clone size: -; J gene: TRBJ2-7; V gene: TRBV4-3; D gene: TRBD1; CDR3 protein: CASSQDRGNYEQYF; CDR3 DNA: TGCGCCAGCAGCCAAGACAGGGGGAACTACGAGCAGTACTTC
clone size: -; J gene: TRBJ1-3; V gene: TRBV5-6; D gene: TRBD1; CDR3 protein: CASSFGTAGNTIYF; CDR3 DNA: TGTGCCAGCAGCTTCGGGACAGCTGGAAACACCATATATTTT
clone size: -; J gene: TRBJ1-4; V gene: TRBV27; D gene: -; CDR3 protein: CASSFLGNEKLFF; CDR3 DNA: TGTGCCAGCAGTTTCCTCGGAAATGAAAAACTGTTTTTT
clone size: -; J gene: TRBJ1-2; V gene: TRBV7-8; D gene: -; CDR3 protein: CASSLGTVYGYTF; CDR3 DNA: TGTGCCAGCAGCTTAGGGACAGTCTATGGCTACACCTTC
clone size: -; J gene: TRBJ1-4; V gene: TRBV7-9; D gene: TRBD1; CDR3 protein: CASSSTGGNEKLFF; CDR3 DNA: TGTGCCAGCAGCTCGACAGGGGGGAATGAAAAACTGTTTTTT
clone size: once; J gene: TRBJ2-6; V gene: TRBV4-3; D gene: -; CDR3 protein: CASSQADSPLANVLTF; CDR3 DNA: TGCGCCAGCAGCCAAGCCGACAGCCCGTTGGCCAACGTCCTGACTTTC
clone size: -; J gene: TRBJ2-7; V gene: TRBV9; D gene: -; CDR3 protein: CASSAPGTDRSYEQYF; CDR3 DNA: TGTGCCAGCAGCGCCCCCGGGACGGACCGCTCCTACGAGCAGTACTTC
clone size: -; J gene: TRBJ1-2; V gene: TRBV30; D gene: -; CDR3 protein: CAWSGGGHGYTF; CDR3 DNA: TGTGCCTGGTCCGGGGGGGGTCATGGCTACACCTTC
clone size: few; J gene: TRBJ1-6; V gene: TRBV11-3; D gene: -; CDR3 protein: CASSSLVSSSYNSPLHF; CDR3 DNA: TGTGCCAGCAGCTCTTTAGTTAGCAGCTCCTATAATTCACCCCTCCACTTT
clone size: -; J gene: TRBJ2-7; V gene: TRBV18; D gene: -; CDR3 protein: CASSPNYEQYF; CDR3 DNA: TGTGCCAGCTCACCGAATTACGAGCAGTACTTC
clone size: -; J gene: TRBJ2-2; V gene: TRBV7-2; D gene: TRBD2; CDR3 protein: CASSREGFGELFF; CDR3 DNA: TGTGCCAGCAGCCGGGAGGGCTTCGGGGAGCTGTTTTTT
clone size: -; J gene: TRBJ2-5; V gene: TRBV25-1; D gene: -; CDR3 protein: CASSFRKETQYF; CDR3 DNA: TGTGCCAGCAGTTTCAGGAAGGAGACCCAGTACTTC
clone size: -; J gene: TRBJ1-2; V gene: TRBV6-5; D gene: -; CDR3 protein: CASSPPGPSYGYTF; CDR3 DNA: TGTGCCAGCAGTCCGCCAGGACCCTCCTATGGCTACACCTTC
clone size: -; J gene: TRBJ1-6; V gene: TRBV18; D gene: -; CDR3 protein: CASSPLSYNSPLHF; CDR3 DNA: TGTGCCAGCTCACCACTCTCCTATAATTCACCCCTCCACTTT
clone size: -; J gene: TRBJ2-1; V gene: TRBV5-8; D gene: TRBD2; CDR3 protein: CASILAGAGYNEQFF; CDR3 DNA: TGTGCCAGCATACTAGCGGGAGCGGGGTACAATGAGCAGTTCTTC